The sequence of this T cell receptor beta chain was determined in a study of CXCR3-negative and CXCR3-positive naive CD8 T cells. For this clonotype: Its specificity is not known.

The CDR3 runs 15 residues. Germline CDR1 SGHKS, CDR2 YYEKEE (reference sequence). The CD45RO-CCR7+CD27+CD95- phenotype denoted naive CD8+ T cells. The study, taken as a whole, reports: Memory, not naive, CXCR3-negative and CXCR3-positive cells differed in TRBV-TRBJ usage. Comparison of naive cells showed more hydrophobic TRB CDR3s in CXCR3-positive than in CXCR3-negative naive cells. Much lower diversity was found in memory CD8+ cells, while both naive subsets had comparably high diversity. Researchers report CXCR3 expression partially decreased after cryopreservation, with fresh PBMCs used in most assays.

TRB cDNA was prepared as libraries by UMI-labeled 5' RACE. With the 5' RACE reads reprocessed, TCRdb shows one record per CDR3 protein and no DNA. Its table records about 150,000 distinct CDR3 sequences. The sample taken for sequencing was naive CXCR3+ CD8+ T cells from blood. Subset in this sample: CD45RO-CCR7+CD27+CD95- naive CD8+ T cells expressing CXCR3 (TNR3+). V and J are TRBV5-5 and TRBJ2-1; the TRBD2 assignment by TCRdb is unverifiable without DNA. The receptor's source is a human donor in good health. Some clones in this sample may be carry-over from other donors' samples. This CDR3 is CASSLRDSRGNEQFF.